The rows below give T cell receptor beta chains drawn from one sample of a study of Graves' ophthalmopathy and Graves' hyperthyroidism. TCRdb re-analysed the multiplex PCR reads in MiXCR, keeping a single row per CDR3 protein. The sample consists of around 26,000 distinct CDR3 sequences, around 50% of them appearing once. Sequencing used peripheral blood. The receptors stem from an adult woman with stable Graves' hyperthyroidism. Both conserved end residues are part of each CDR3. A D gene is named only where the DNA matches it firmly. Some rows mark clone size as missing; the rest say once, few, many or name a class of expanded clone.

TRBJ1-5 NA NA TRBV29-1 CSVRTGYNQPQHF TGCAGCGTCCGGACGGGGTATAATCAGCCCCAGCATTTT
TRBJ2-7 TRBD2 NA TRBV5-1 CASSLETSSGKGEQYF TGCGCCAGCAGCTTGGAAACCTCTAGCGGGAAGGGCGAGCAGTACTTC
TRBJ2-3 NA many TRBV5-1 CASSLLQGGDTQYF TGCGCCAGCAGCTTGCTACAGGGGGGGGATACGCAGTATTTT
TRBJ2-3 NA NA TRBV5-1 CASKTGDSTDTQYF TGCGCCAGCAAGACCGGGGATAGCACAGATACGCAGTATTTT
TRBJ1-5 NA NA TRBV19 CASRRVGGNQPQHF TGTGCCAGTAGGAGAGTCGGAGGCAATCAGCCCCAGCATTTT
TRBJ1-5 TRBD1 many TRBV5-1 CASSEGTGVHQPQHF TGCGCCAGCAGCGAAGGGACAGGGGTTCATCAGCCCCAGCATTTT
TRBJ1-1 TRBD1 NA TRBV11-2 CASSPGTDGANTEASF TGTGCCAGCAGCCCAGGGACAGACGGAGCGAACACTGAAGCTTCCTTC
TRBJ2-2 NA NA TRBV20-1 CGVGELFF TGCGGAGTAGGGGAGCTGTTCTTT
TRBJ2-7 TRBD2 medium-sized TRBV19 CASRDRTSGSPDEQYF TGTGCCAGTAGGGATAGGACTAGCGGGAGTCCAGACGAGCAGTACTTC
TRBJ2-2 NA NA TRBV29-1 CSVNPGTGELFF TGCAGCGTCAACCCGGGAACCGGGGAGCTGTTTTTT
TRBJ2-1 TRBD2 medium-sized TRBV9 CASSVLTSGNEQFF TGTGCCAGCAGCGTACTGACTAGCGGCAATGAGCAGTTCTTC
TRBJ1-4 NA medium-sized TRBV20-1 CSATGIPTNEKLFF TGCAGTGCTACAGGAATTCCAACTAATGAAAAACTGTTTTTT
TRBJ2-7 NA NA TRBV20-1 CSAGFGGTPGEQYF TGCAGTGCTGGCTTCGGCGGGACCCCCGGAGAGCAGTACTTC
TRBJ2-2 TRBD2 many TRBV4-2 CASSQDFAGEVGELFF TGTGCCAGCAGCCAAGACTTTGCGGGAGAGGTCGGGGAGCTGTTTTTT
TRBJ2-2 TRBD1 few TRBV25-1 CASSESDRDTGELFF TGTGCCAGCAGTGAATCGGACAGGGACACCGGGGAGCTGTTTTTT
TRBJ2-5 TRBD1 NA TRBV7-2 CASSYLRDRAKETQYF TGTGCCAGCAGCTACCTCCGGGACAGGGCCAAAGAGACCCAGTACTTC
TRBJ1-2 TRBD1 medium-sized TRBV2 CASSTGGKGYTF TGTGCCAGCAGTACAGGGGGCAAGGGCTACACCTTC
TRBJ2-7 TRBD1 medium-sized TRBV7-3 CASSPGTGVHEQYF TGTGCCAGCAGCCCCGGGACAGGGGTCCACGAGCAGTACTTC
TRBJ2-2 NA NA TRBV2 CASSDANTGELLF TGTGCCAGCAGCGATGCGAACACCGGGGAGCTGCTTTTT
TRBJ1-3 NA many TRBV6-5 CASSASGGEGNTIYF TGTGCCAGCAGTGCCTCGGGGGGGGAAGGAAACACCATATATTTT
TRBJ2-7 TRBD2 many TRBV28 CASSGTSGRVYEQYF TGTGCCAGCAGTGGAACTAGCGGGAGAGTCTACGAGCAGTACTTC
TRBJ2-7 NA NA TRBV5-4 CASSPRRGGERYEQYF TGTGCCAGCAGCCCAAGACGCGGGGGCGAACGATACGAGCAGTACTTC
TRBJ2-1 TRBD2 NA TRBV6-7 CANLGREGLNEQFF TGTGCCAACTTAGGGCGGGAGGGCCTCAATGAGCAGTTCTTC
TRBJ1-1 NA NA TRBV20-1 CGTRVPRGVSTEAFF TGCGGTACTAGAGTTCCGAGAGGGGTGAGCACTGAAGCTTTCTTT
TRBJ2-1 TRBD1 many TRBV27 CASSDLGGPYNEQFF TGTGCCAGCAGTGACCTAGGGGGCCCCTACAATGAGCAGTTCTTC
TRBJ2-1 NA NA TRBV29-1 CSVEDPSASYNEQFF TGCAGCGTTGAAGATCCTAGCGCCTCCTACAATGAGCAGTTCTTC
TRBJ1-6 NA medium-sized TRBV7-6 CASSPSTGSNSPLHF TGTGCCAGCAGCCCATCAACAGGGAGTAATTCACCCCTCCACTTT